Each of the 30 T cell receptor beta chains below was sequenced from the same sample in a study of shared clonotypes between healthy human individuals. Using immunoSEQ multiplex PCR, the repertoire was profiled, and TCRdb retains in-frame clones only, with some absent. The table lists roughly 890,000 clones, around 93% of them singletons, with about 25% in the top ten. Naive CD8 populations comprised CD45RO-negative cells positively selected for CCR7, excluding terminally differentiated effector memory CD45RA+ cells. Sequenced input: naive CD8+ T cells sorted from blood. The receptors shown here come from a man between 25 and 39 years old in good health.

V gene TRBV2 combines with J gene TRBJ2-1, with a weak D call TRBD2 (6 bases). CDR1 and CDR2 (germline): SNHLY, FYNNEI. V was pared by 2 bases and J by 10 bases, with 18 bases between. The CDR3 is made up of 15 amino acids. CDR3 DNA: TGTGCCAGCAGTGAAACCGGGCAGATCCGGGAGGAGCAGTTCTTC. Protein product: CASSETGQIREEQFF.

The V gene is TRBV14, the J gene TRBJ1-4, with a weak D call TRBD1 (6 bases). The V and J ends lost 1 base and 5 bases respectively, with 8 bases between them. The length of the CDR3 is 14 residues. CDR1 SGHDN and CDR2 FVKESK come from the germline V gene. The CDR3 sequence: CASSQVGANEKLFF. Written as DNA, the CDR3 is TGTGCCAGCAGCCAAGTGGGGGCAAATGAAAAACTGTTTTTT.

This clone has only one observation. The genes are TRBV4-1 and TRBJ2-5; D gene unclear. V was clipped by 4 bases and J by 1 base, with 10 bases between them. Germline V lookup: CDR1 MGHRA, CDR2 YSYEKL. The CDR3 has 14 residues. Here the CDR3 DNA reads TGCGCCAGCAGCCTTCAGCCGATCCAAGAGACCCAGTACTTC. This codes for CASSLQPIQETQYF.

The gene calls are TRBV5-6 and TRBJ2-7; D gene ambiguous. V was pared by 3 bases and J by 0 bases, with 7 bases between. The CDR3 consists of 13 residues. CDR1 SGHDT and CDR2 YYEEEE come from the germline V gene. The CDR3 sequence is CASSYTPSYEQYF. The DNA of the CDR3 is TGTGCCAGCAGCTACACTCCCTCCTACGAGCAGTACTTC.

The chain combines TRBV5-4 with TRBJ2-2; 9 bases are a match to TRBD1. V was pared by 5 bases and J by 4 bases, with 15 bases of the junction left unmatched. There are 18 residues in the CDR3. The germline CDR1 and CDR2 sequences are SGHNT and YYREEE (reference sequence). The CDR3 bases are TGTGCCAGCAGTTACAGGTTCCTGGGACAGGGTACCACCGGGGAGCTGTTTTTT. Its protein is CASSYRFLGQGTTGELFF. Based on the CDR3 plus reference TRBV5-4 and TRBJ2-2, the full variable domain is ETGVTQSPTHLIKTRGQQVTLRCSSQSGHNTVSWYQQALGQGPQFIFQYYREEENGRGNFPPRFSGLQFPNYSSELNVNALELDDSALYLCASSYRFLGQGTTGELFFGEGSRLTVL.

This clone was recorded once. This rearrangement joins TRBV27 to TRBJ1-1; no clear D. Germline V gene lookup returns CDR1 MNHEY and CDR2 SMNVEV (reference sequence). The CDR3 runs 13 residues. V was pared by 3 bases and J by 7 bases, with 12 bases between. CDR3 coding DNA: TGTGCCAGCAGTTTGGCTCCCAGAGGTGAAGCTTTCTTT. Protein product: CASSLAPRGEAFF.

The genes are TRBV9 and TRBJ1-3; D is unclear. Germline V gene data show CDR1 as SGDLS and CDR2 as YYNGEE. V dropped 2 bases and J dropped 6 bases, with 12 bases sitting between them. The CDR3 extends over 14 amino acids. DNA for the CDR3: TGTGCCAGCAGCGTTAAAACAGATACAAACACCATATATTTT. Translation: CASSVKTDTNTIYF.

This clone was counted a few times. This chain connects TRBV20-1 to TRBJ1-1, with D tentatively TRBD1 (6 bases). This CDR3 is 11 amino acids long. Germline CDR1 and CDR2: DFQATT and SNEGSKA (reference sequence). V shed 2 bases and J shed 8 bases, with 9 bases lying between them. CDR3 residues: CSARWGHEAFF. In nucleotides, the CDR3 is TGCAGTGCTAGATGGGGACACGAAGCTTTCTTT.

The V call is TRBV15, the J call TRBJ2-3; D is undetermined. Germline V gene lookup returns CDR1 LNHNV and CDR2 YYDKDF (reference sequence). This CDR3 contains 16 residues. Trimming took off 0 bases at V and 0 bases at J, with 10 bases between the two ends. The CDR3: CATSRDESTSTDTQYF. DNA for the CDR3: TGTGCCACCAGCAGAGATGAGAGTACCAGCACAGATACGCAGTATTTT.

The V gene is TRBV11-1, the J gene TRBJ2-1; D unclear. The CDR3 is made up of 15 amino acids. Trimming left V 5 bases short and J 7 bases short, with 18 bases between. Germline CDR1 reads SGHAT; CDR2 reads FQDESV (reference sequence). CDR3 loop: CASSQDWGIGNEQFF. The CDR3 DNA reads TGTGCCAGCAGCCAAGACTGGGGTATTGGGAATGAGCAGTTCTTC.

This clone occurred once. The rearrangement uses TRBV18 and TRBJ2-5; 15 bases are shared with TRBD2. This CDR3 region has 17 residues. CDR1 is KGHSH, CDR2 LQKENI, per germline. J lost 5 bases, V lost 7 bases, and 11 bases had no gene match. The CDR3 loop is CASFFGLAGGPEETQYF. In nucleotides, the CDR3 is TGTGCCAGCTTTTTCGGACTAGCGGGAGGGCCGGAGGAGACCCAGTACTTC.

The J gene is TRBJ2-2, the V gene TRBV7-9, with D unresolved. The CDR3 has 15 amino acids. Per germline, CDR1 SEHNR and CDR2 FQNEAQ (reference sequence). V was trimmed by 1 base and J by 6 bases, leaving 12 bases between them. The DNA for the CDR3 is TGTGCCAGCAGCTTAGTATCAGTCCAGGCCGGGGAGCTGTTTTTT. This codes for CASSLVSVQAGELFF. Filled out from reference TRBV7-9 and TRBJ2-2, the complete variable domain reads DTGVSQNPRHKITKRGQNVTFRCDPISEHNRLYWYRQTLGQGPEFLTYFQNEAQLEKSRLLSDRFSAERPKGSFSTLEIQRTEQGDSAMYLCASSLVSVQAGELFFGEGSRLTVL.

The V and J genes are TRBV11-2 and TRBJ2-1; 14 positions agree with TRBD2. The CDR3 extends over 16 amino acids. Germline V gene sequence: CDR1 SGHAT, CDR2 FQNNGV. Losses at the gene ends were 6 bases for V and 9 bases for J; bases not matched to a gene: 10. This CDR3 is CASSGLAGGESAEQFF. For the CDR3, the DNA is TGTGCCAGCAGTGGACTAGCGGGAGGCGAAAGTGCTGAGCAGTTCTTC. Looking up the rest from reference TRBV11-2 and TRBJ2-1 gives the full variable domain: EAGVAQSPRYKIIEKRQSVAFWCNPISGHATLYWYQQILGQGPKLLIQFQNNGVVDDSQLPKDRFSAERLKGVDSTLKIQPAKLEDSAVYLCASSGLAGGESAEQFFGPGTRLTVL.

This clone has a single count. The chain combines TRBV14 with TRBJ2-7; D unclear. The germline V gene encodes CDR1 SGHDN and CDR2 FVKESK. This CDR3 spans 12 amino acids. The V end lost 4 bases, the J end lost 2 bases, and 6 bases lay between the germline ends. This CDR3 is CASSPYTYEQYF. The CDR3, as DNA: TGTGCCAGCAGCCCATATACCTACGAGCAGTACTTC.

The V and J genes are TRBV11-2 and TRBJ2-7; no definite D call. CDR3 size: 15 residues. Germline assignment: CDR1 SGHAT and CDR2 FQNNGV. V was trimmed by 1 base and J by 3 bases, leaving 13 bases between them. The CDR3 DNA sequence: TGTGCCAGCAGCTTAGTTTTTAGCTCGGACTACGAGCAGTACTTC. It yields the protein CASSLVFSSDYEQYF.

The chain couples TRBV5-8 to TRBJ2-1; the match to TRBD2 covers 9 bases. In germline, CDR1 is SGHTS, CDR2 YDEGEE. V lost 5 bases to trimming and J lost 0 bases; unmatched junction nucleotides: 0. CDR3 length equals 14 residues. Written as DNA, the CDR3 is TGTGCCAGCAGTAGCGGGAGCTCCTACAATGAGCAGTTCTTC. Its protein product is CASSSGSSYNEQFF.

The chain has TRBV6-6 and TRBJ1-2, with D tentatively TRBD1 (5 bases). Deletions cut 0 bases from V and 7 bases from J, with 9 bases between. CDR1 and CDR2 from the germline V gene are MNHNY and SVGAGI (reference sequence). The length of the CDR3 is 13 residues. This CDR3 is CASSYSWGGGYTF. The CDR3, as DNA: TGTGCCAGCAGTTACTCGTGGGGCGGTGGCTACACCTTC.

This rearrangement joins TRBV6-1 to TRBJ2-7; D might be TRBD1 or TRBD2, each matching 6 bases. Germline V lookup: CDR1 MNHNS, CDR2 SASEGT. V dropped 2 bases and J dropped 0 bases, with 17 bases sitting between them. CDR3 length equals 17 residues. The CDR3 loop reads CASSESWGALSSYEQYF. The CDR3 nucleotides are TGTGCCAGCAGTGAATCTTGGGGGGCCCTTAGCTCCTACGAGCAGTACTTC.

The chain employs TRBV4-2 and TRBJ2-2; no definite D call. CDR1 and CDR2 from the germline V gene are LGHNA and YNFKEQ. V was pared by 6 bases and J by 3 bases, with 14 bases between. This CDR3 contains 15 residues. The CDR3 DNA follows: TGTGCCAGCAGTCAACCTCTTCGAGACACCGGGGAGCTGTTTTTT. As protein: CASSQPLRDTGELFF.

The genes are TRBV19 and TRBJ2-1, with TRBD2 matching over 10 bases. Germline CDR1 and CDR2: LNHDA and SQIVND (reference sequence). This CDR3 has 13 amino acids. The J segment lost 8 bases and the V segment lost 9 bases, leaving 7 bases of the junction unmatched. CDR3 bases: TGTGCCAGCCGGACTAGCGGAAGATATGAGCAGTTCTTC. Its translation is CASRTSGRYEQFF.

The genes are TRBV15 and TRBJ2-7; 7 bases line up with TRBD1. The CDR3 has 15 amino acids. Germline CDR1 LNHNV, CDR2 YYDKDF (reference sequence). V was pared by 0 bases and J by 3 bases, with 5 bases of the junction left unmatched. The CDR3 spells CATSRDRTGVYEQYF. The CDR3 DNA is TGTGCCACCAGCAGAGATAGGACAGGAGTCTACGAGCAGTACTTC. The entire variable domain, with the rest obtained from reference TRBV15 and TRBJ2-7, is as follows: DAMVIQNPRYQVTQFGKPVTLSCSQTLNHNVMYWYQQKSSQAPKLLFHYYDKDFNNEADTPDNFQSRRPNTSFCFLDIRSPGLGDTAMYLCATSRDRTGVYEQYFGPGTRLTVT.

The rearrangement links TRBV30 to TRBJ2-1, with D maybe TRBD1 (6 bases). There are 16 residues in the CDR3. The V end lost 3 bases, the J end lost 2 bases, and 17 bases lay between the germline ends. Germline lookup yields CDR1 GTSNPN and CDR2 SVGIG (reference sequence). The CDR3 protein is CAWRGRQVGPYNEQFF. CDR3 in DNA: TGTGCCTGGAGGGGAAGACAGGTGGGACCCTACAATGAGCAGTTCTTC.

The chain recombines TRBV9 with TRBJ1-2; no definite D call. Germline V CDR1 and CDR2: SGDLS, YYNGEE. V was cut by 5 bases and J by 4 bases, with 9 bases left in between. CDR3 length: 12 residues. In nucleotides, the CDR3 is TGTGCCAGCAGTTCGAGGGTCTATGGCTACACCTTC. Protein sequence: CASSSRVYGYTF.

This clone was seen only once. The CDR3 nucleotides are TGTGCCAGCAGCTTGGAGGGAGTGCTCGCAGATACGCAGTATTTT. Translated: CASSLEGVLADTQYF. The chain uses TRBV7-3 and TRBJ2-3, with a tentative D call TRBD2 (6 bases). The germline V gene has CDR1 SGHTA and CDR2 FQGTGA. The V and J ends lost 3 bases and 4 bases respectively, with 14 bases between them. This CDR3 region has 15 residues.

The V call is TRBV6-5, the J call TRBJ2-1; TRBD2 might be the D (5 bases). The V and J ends lost 2 bases and 6 bases respectively, with 11 bases between them. Germline CDR1 MNHEY, CDR2 SVGAGI. The CDR3 runs to 14 residues. CDR3: CASSYAGPANEQFF. The CDR3 nucleotides are TGTGCCAGCAGTTACGCGGGTCCGGCCAATGAGCAGTTCTTC.

Only a few counts were recorded for this clone. The V gene is TRBV27, the J gene TRBJ2-1; TRBD1 is a possible D gene (5 bases). Germline CDR1 is MNHEY and CDR2 is SMNVEV (reference sequence). This CDR3 has 14 amino acids. The V end was cut by 8 bases, the J end by 8 bases, with 19 bases between. CDR3 bases: TGTGCCAGCGGTGCGCAGGGCCCCAGGGATGAGCAGTTCTTC. Protein product: CASGAQGPRDEQFF.

The chain employs TRBV19 and TRBJ2-7, with 7 bases aligning to TRBD1. V lost 7 bases and J lost 2; bases outside the gene matches: 8. CDR1 is LNHDA, CDR2 SQIVND, per germline (reference sequence). CDR3 length: 14 amino acids. This CDR3 reads CASTLGQAPYEQYF. CDR3 nucleotide sequence: TGTGCCAGTACCCTAGGACAGGCCCCCTACGAGCAGTACTTC.

This chain joins TRBV11-2 and TRBJ2-3; possibly TRBD2 for D (6 bases). V was trimmed by 5 bases and J by 2 bases, leaving 17 bases between them. The CDR3 spans 16 residues. CDR1 is SGHAT and CDR2 is FQNNGV in the germline V gene. CDR3 amino acids: CASSTRDSTPTDTQYF. CDR3 DNA: TGTGCCAGCAGCACCCGGGACTCAACTCCCACAGATACGCAGTATTTT.

The chain's CDR3 is CASSYSTGALNTEAFF. In DNA, the CDR3 is TGTGCCAGCAGTTACTCGACAGGGGCGTTGAACACTGAAGCTTTCTTT. The chain links TRBV6-5 to TRBJ1-1; 8 nucleotides match TRBD1. J was trimmed by 0 bases and V by 0 bases; bases with no gene match: 3. The CDR3 extends over 16 amino acids. Germline V lookup: CDR1 MNHEY, CDR2 SVGAGI.

The chain links TRBV27 to TRBJ2-5; D unresolved. The CDR3 is made up of 15 amino acids. The germline V gene has CDR1 MNHEY and CDR2 SMNVEV (reference sequence). Trimming stripped 4 bases from V and 5 bases from J, with 17 bases between. CDR3 amino acids: CASSSLAGRWETQYF. CDR3 nucleotides: TGTGCCAGCAGTTCGCTTGCTGGACGTTGGGAGACCCAGTACTTC.